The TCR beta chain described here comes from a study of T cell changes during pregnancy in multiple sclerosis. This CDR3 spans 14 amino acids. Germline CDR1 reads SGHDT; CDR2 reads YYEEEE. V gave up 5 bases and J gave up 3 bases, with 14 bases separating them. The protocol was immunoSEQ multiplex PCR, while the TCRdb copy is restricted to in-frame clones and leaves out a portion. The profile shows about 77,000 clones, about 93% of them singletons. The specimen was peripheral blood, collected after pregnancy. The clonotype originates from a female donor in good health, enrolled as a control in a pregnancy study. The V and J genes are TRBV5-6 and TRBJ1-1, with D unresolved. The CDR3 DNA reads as TGTGCCAGCAGTCCAGTCGGGAGGCACACTGAAGCTTTCTTT. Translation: CASSPVGRHTEAFF.